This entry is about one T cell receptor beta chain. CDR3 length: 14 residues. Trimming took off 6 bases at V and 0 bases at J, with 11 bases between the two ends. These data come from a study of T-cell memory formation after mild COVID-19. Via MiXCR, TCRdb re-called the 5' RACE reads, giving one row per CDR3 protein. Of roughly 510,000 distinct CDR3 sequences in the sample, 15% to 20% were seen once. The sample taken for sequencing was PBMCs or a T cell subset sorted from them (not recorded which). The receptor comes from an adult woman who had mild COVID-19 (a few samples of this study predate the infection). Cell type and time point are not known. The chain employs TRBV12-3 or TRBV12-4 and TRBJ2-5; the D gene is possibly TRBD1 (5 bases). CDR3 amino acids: CASSRTPYQETQYF. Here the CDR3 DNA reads TGTGCCAGCAGCCGGACACCGTACCAAGAGACCCAGTACTTC.